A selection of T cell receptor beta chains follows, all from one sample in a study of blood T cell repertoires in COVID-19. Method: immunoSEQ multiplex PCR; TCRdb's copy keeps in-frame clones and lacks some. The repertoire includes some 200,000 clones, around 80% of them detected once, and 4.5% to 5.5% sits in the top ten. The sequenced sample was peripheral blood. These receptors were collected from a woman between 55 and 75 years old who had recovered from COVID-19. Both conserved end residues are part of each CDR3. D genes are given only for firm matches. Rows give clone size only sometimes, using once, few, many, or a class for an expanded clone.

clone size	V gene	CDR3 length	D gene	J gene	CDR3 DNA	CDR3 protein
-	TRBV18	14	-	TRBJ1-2	TGTGCCAGCTCACCAGGGGCAGGCCTAGGAGGCTACACCTTC	CASSPGAGLGGYTF
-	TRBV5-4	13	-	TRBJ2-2	TGTGCCAGCAGCCGAGACTCTACCGGGGAGCTGTTTTTT	CASSRDSTGELFF
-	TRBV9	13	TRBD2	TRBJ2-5	TGTGCCAGCAGCGGACTAGCGGGGGAGCCCCAGTACTTC	CASSGLAGEPQYF
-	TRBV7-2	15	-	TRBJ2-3	TGTGCCAGCAGCTTAACGAGGGGGGGCCTAGATACGCAGTATTTT	CASSLTRGGLDTQYF
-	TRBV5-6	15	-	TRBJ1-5	TGTGCCAGCAGCTTGGAAGGGGCTGGCAATCAGCCCCAGCATTTT	CASSLEGAGNQPQHF
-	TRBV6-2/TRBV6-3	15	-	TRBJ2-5	TGTGCCAGCAGTTACGTAGGGGTTGCACAAGAGACCCAGTACTTC	CASSYVGVAQETQYF
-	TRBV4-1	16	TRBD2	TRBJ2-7	TGCGCCAGCAGCCACCCTAGCGGGGACCAGGCGGGAGAGCAGTACTTC	CASSHPSGDQAGEQYF
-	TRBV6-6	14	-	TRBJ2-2	TGTGCCAGCAGTTACGAGGGTACTGGCGGGGAGCTGTTTTTT	CASSYEGTGGELFF
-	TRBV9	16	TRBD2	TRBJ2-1	TGTGCCAGCAGCGTTAGCGGGGGGGCCTCGTACAATGAGCAGTTCTTC	CASSVSGGASYNEQFF
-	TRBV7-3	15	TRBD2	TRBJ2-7	TGTGCCAGCAGCTCTCGACTAGCCACAGTGAGCGAGCAGTACTTC	CASSSRLATVSEQYF
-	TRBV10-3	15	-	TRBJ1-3	TGTGCCATCAGTGAGTCAGAGGGTTCAGGAAACACCATATATTTT	CAISESEGSGNTIYF
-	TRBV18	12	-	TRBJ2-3	TGTGCCAGCTCACCGGGGCTAGATACGCAGTATTTT	CASSPGLDTQYF
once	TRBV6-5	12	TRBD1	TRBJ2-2	TGTGCCAGTACAGGGGATACAGGGGAGCTGTTTTTT	CASTGDTGELFF
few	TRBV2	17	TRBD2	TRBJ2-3	TGTGCCAGCAGTTCTTGGACTAGCGGGGGGAGCACAGATACGCAGTATTTT	CASSSWTSGGSTDTQYF
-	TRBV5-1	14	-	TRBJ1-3	TGCGCCAGCAGCTTTCAGGGAACTGGAAACACCATATATTTT	CASSFQGTGNTIYF
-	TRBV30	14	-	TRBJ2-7	TGTGCCTGGAGTGCCGTTACAGAGACCTACGAGCAGTACTTC	CAWSAVTETYEQYF
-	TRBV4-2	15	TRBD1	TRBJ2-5	TGTGCCAGCAGCCAATCGGACAGGGCACAAGAGACCCAGTACTTC	CASSQSDRAQETQYF
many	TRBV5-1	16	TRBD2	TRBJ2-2	TGCGCCAGCAGCATAAGGACTAGCGGGGACACCGGGGAGCTGTTTTTT	CASSIRTSGDTGELFF
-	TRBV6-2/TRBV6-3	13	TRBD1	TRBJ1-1	TGTGCCAGCAGTCGCCGGGACAGACTTGAAGCTTTCTTT	CASSRRDRLEAFF
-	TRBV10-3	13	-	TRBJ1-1	TGTGCCATCAGTGAGTTTGGAGAGACTGAAGCTTTCTTT	CAISEFGETEAFF
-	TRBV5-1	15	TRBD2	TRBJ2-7	TGCGCCAGCAGCTTTCTAGCGGAAAGCTCCTACGAGCAGTACTTC	CASSFLAESSYEQYF
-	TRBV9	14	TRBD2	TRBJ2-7	TGTGCCAGCAGCCCCACCGGGGGGGCCTACGAGCAGTACTTC	CASSPTGGAYEQYF
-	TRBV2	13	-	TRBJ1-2	TGTGCCAGCAGTATTACAGGGAATGATGGCTACACCTTC	CASSITGNDGYTF
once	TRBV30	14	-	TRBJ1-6	TGTGCCTGGAGTAAGGGGGTTACAAATTCACCCCTCCACTTT	CAWSKGVTNSPLHF
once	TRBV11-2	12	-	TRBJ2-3	TGTGCCAGCAGCCCAAGCACAGATACGCAGTATTTT	CASSPSTDTQYF
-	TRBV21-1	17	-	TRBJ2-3	TGTGCCAGCAGCAAAGGTCACCTAGCGGGGGGGCGGAATACGCAGTATTTT	CASSKGHLAGGRNTQYF
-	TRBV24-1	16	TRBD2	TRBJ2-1	TGTGCCACCAGTGACAGCGGGGGGGGGACCTACAATGAGCAGTTCTTC	CATSDSGGGTYNEQFF
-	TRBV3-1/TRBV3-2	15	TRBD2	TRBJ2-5	TGTGCCAGCAGTACGGGACTAGCGGGGGAAGAGACCCAGTACTTC	CASSTGLAGEETQYF
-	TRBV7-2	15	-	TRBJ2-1	TGTGCCAGCAGCCCGGGGCGGGGCCAATACAATGAGCAGTTCTTC	CASSPGRGQYNEQFF
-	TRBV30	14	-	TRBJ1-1	TGTGCCTGGAGCCGAGGGGGTTTGAACACTGAAGCTTTCTTT	CAWSRGGLNTEAFF
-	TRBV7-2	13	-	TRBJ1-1	TGTGCCAGCAGTATTCCCGGGTACACTGAAGCTTTCTTT	CASSIPGYTEAFF
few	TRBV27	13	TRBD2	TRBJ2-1	TGTGCCAGCGGAGGACTAGCGGAGAATGAGCAGTTCTTC	CASGGLAENEQFF
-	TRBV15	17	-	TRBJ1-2	TGTGCCACCAGCAGAGATGCCTTAGGGGCAGGGCAATATGGCTACACCTTC	CATSRDALGAGQYGYTF
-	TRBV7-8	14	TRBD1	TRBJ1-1	TGTGCCAGCAGCTTGACAGGGGGAAACACTGAAGCTTTCTTT	CASSLTGGNTEAFF
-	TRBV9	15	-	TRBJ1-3	TGTGCCAGCAGCCCCACAGCAGTCTCTGGAAACACCATATATTTT	CASSPTAVSGNTIYF
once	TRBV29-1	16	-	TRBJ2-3	TGCAGCGCCCTCGGTTTTGCGGGTAAAACCACAGATACGCAGTATTTT	CSALGFAGKTTDTQYF
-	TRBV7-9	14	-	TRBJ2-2	TGTGCCAGCAGTGATCTAGCCGGAACCGGGGAGCTGTTTTTT	CASSDLAGTGELFF
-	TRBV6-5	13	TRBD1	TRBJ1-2	TGTGCCAGCAGTAAATCCGGACAGGATGGCTACACCTTC	CASSKSGQDGYTF
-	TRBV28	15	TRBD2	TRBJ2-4	TGTGCCAGCAGTTTAGAACTAGCGGCCAAAAACATTCAGTACTTC	CASSLELAAKNIQYF